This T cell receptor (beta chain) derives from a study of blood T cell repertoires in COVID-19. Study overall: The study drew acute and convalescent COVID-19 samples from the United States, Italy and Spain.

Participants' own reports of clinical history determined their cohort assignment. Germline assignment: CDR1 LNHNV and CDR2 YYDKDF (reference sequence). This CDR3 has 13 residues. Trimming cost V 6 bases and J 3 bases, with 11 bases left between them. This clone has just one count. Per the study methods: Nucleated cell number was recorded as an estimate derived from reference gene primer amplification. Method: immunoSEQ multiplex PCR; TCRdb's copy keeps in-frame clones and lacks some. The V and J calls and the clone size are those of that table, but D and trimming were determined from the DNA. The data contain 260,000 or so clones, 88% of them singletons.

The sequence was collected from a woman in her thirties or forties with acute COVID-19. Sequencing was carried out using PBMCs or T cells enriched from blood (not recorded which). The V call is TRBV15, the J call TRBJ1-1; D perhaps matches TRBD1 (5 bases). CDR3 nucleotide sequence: TGTGCCACCAGGTTCAGGGTGGACACTGAAGCTTTCTTT. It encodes CATRFRVDTEAFF.